The subject of this entry is one T cell receptor beta chain. Antigen: not known. Regarding time point: blood 4 weeks post-SBRT, at nephrectomy. The treatment here: 15 Gy SBRT to primary tumor, nephrectomy 4 weeks later. Nephrectomy followed 15 Gy stereotactic body radiation by 4 weeks. Radiation-treated patients gave blood at baseline, week 2 and week 4. The record originates from a study of radiation and T cells in renal cell carcinoma. Profiling relied on immunoSEQ multiplex PCR, and the TCRdb table lists in-frame clones only, not all of them. The table has about 62,000 clones, roughly 80% seen once. General study points: No pretreatment tumor biopsies were available for baseline clonotypes. Top tumor clonotypes rose in blood 2 weeks post-radiation, then contracted.

The sample was blood, taken from a patient whose treatment included radiotherapy and nephrectomy. The sequence derives from a man aged 55 to 70 with renal cell carcinoma.

The CDR3 coding sequence is TGCGCCAGCAGCGAAGTTGAAAGGGCAGATGAAAAACTGTTTTTT. Residues: CASSEVERADEKLFF. The V and J genes are TRBV4-3 and TRBJ1-4, with unresolved D. The CDR3 has 15 amino acids. V was cut by 5 bases and J by 6 bases, with 16 bases left in between. Germline V CDR1 and CDR2: LGHNA, YSLEER.